This passage covers 28 T cell receptor beta chains from one sample sequenced in a study of post-analysis software for immune sequencing data. General observations from the study: There were five TRBV segments more frequent in patients than controls, and TRBV5-6, TRBV5-1 and TRBV20-1 were among them.

The antigens of these receptors remain unknown. Built from TCR beta cDNA, the libraries had unique molecular identifiers in them. A single record per CDR3 protein comes from TCRdb applying MiXCR to the PCR reads. The repertoire holds 150,000 to 200,000 distinct CDR3 sequences, about 29% seen once, with more than 1.3% in the top ten. Material: blood. These receptor sequences come from a girl aged 10 to 17 with multiple sclerosis.

The J gene is TRBJ2-3, the V gene TRBV2; D may be TRBD2 (6 bases). Germline V lookup: CDR1 SNHLY, CDR2 FYNNEI. CDR3 size: 18 residues. Trimming pared 3 bases from V and 2 bases from J, leaving 21 bases between. The CDR3, as DNA: TGTGCCAGCAGTGAGGGGCAGGGATGGGGGGTATTCACAGATACGCAGTATTTT. Amino acid sequence: CASSEGQGWGVFTDTQYF.

A remark on this clonotype: This likely reflects a read error, since a far larger clone is one base away. V usage is TRBV12-3 or TRBV12-4 and J usage is TRBJ2-1; no clear D gene. This CDR3 spans 11 amino acids. CDR3 in amino acids: CASSLNNDQFF. The CDR3 nucleotides read TGTGCCAGCAGTTTGAATAATGACCAGTTCTTC.

This clonotype was picked up one time. V is TRBV5-1 and J is TRBJ2-2; no clear D. CDR1 is SGHRS, CDR2 YFSETQ, per germline. Trimming cost V 4 bases and J 5 bases, with 12 bases left between them. The CDR3 spans 14 residues. The CDR3 loop is CASSLSLRTGELFF. CDR3 DNA sequence: TGCGCCAGCAGCCTGAGTTTGAGGACCGGGGAGCTGTTTTTT. The variable domain in full, with the rest retrieved from reference TRBV5-1 and TRBJ2-2, is KAGVTQTPRYLIKTRGQQVTLSCSPISGHRSVSWYQQTPGQGLQFLFEYFSETQRNKGNFPGRFSGRQFSNSRSEMNVSTLELGDSALYLCASSLSLRTGELFFGEGSRLTVL.

The chain has TRBV12-3 or TRBV12-4 and TRBJ1-3, with TRBD1 matching over 7 bases. The V segment lost 10 bases and the J segment 2 bases; nucleotides outside the gene matches: 5. This CDR3 has 13 residues. The CDR3 DNA follows: TGTGCCACCAGGGGGGGAACTGGAAACACCATATATTTT. It translates to CATRGGTGNTIYF.

This clonotype was observed many times. The DNA of the CDR3 is TGTGCCAGCAGCTACTACTCCTACGAGCAGTACTTC. It codes for CASSYYSYEQYF. J is TRBJ2-7 and V is TRBV27, with D uncertain. V was trimmed by 6 bases and J by 0 bases, leaving 6 bases between them. Germline CDR1 reads MNHEY; CDR2 reads SMNVEV (reference sequence). This CDR3 region has 12 residues.

To note about this clonotype: Germline is not matched at one junction end, which may reflect a read error. The rearrangement joins TRBV6-5 to TRBJ1-4; D ambiguous. Germline loops: CDR1 MNHEY, CDR2 SVGAGI. The CDR3 loop spans 15 amino acids. CDR3 nucleotides: TGTGCCGGCAGTTACGATCCTACAGCTAATGAAAAACTGTTTTTT. Translation gives CAGSYDPTANEKLFF.

This clonotype was detected only a few times. The chain has TRBV18 and TRBJ1-5; 8 bases fit TRBD1. Germline CDR1 reads KGHSH; CDR2 reads LQKENI. V was clipped by 4 bases and J by 6 bases; unmatched bases: 8. The CDR3 consists of 15 residues. CDR3 DNA sequence: TGTGCCAGCTCACTAACTACAGGGGGATCTCAGCCCCAGCATTTT. As protein: CASSLTTGGSQPQHF.

This clonotype is termed medium-sized. The rearrangement joins TRBV5-1 to TRBJ1-1; D is perhaps TRBD1 (5 bases). The length of the CDR3 is 14 residues. V lost 0 bases and J 3 bases, leaving 9 bases between the germline ends. Germline V lookup: CDR1 SGHRS, CDR2 YFSETQ. The CDR3 bases are TGCGCCAGCAGCTTGGCGGGGGGTTACACTGAAGCTTTCTTT. It is translated as CASSLAGGYTEAFF.

This clonotype was seen only a few times. The J gene is TRBJ1-2, the V gene TRBV7-2; D might be TRBD1 (5 bases). The CDR3 totals 12 residues. V was trimmed by 5 bases and J by 4 bases, leaving 8 bases between them. Germline lookup yields CDR1 SGHTA and CDR2 FQGNSA. CDR3 amino acids: CASSPTAYGYTF. The CDR3 DNA sequence: TGTGCCAGCAGCCCGACAGCCTATGGCTACACCTTC.

This clonotype has a count of ten or more. CDR3 DNA sequence: TGTGCCAGCAGTTTTGAAGCGGGAGGCTACGAGCAGTACTTC. Residues: CASSFEAGGYEQYF. The chain couples TRBV12-3 or TRBV12-4 to TRBJ2-7; 9 bases align to TRBD2. Trimming took 3 bases from V and 3 from J; bases not matched to a gene: 3. The CDR3 length is 14 residues.

This clonotype was recorded a few times. The chain has TRBV7-3 and TRBJ2-5, with 10 bases fitting TRBD1. Germline loops: CDR1 SGHTA, CDR2 FQGTGA. This CDR3 is built from 15 residues. Trimming took 5 bases from V and 5 from J; bases not matched to a gene: 8. The CDR3 reads CASSQDRGRLETQYF. CDR3 coding DNA: TGTGCCAGCAGCCAAGACAGGGGGCGCCTGGAGACCCAGTACTTC.

A remark on this clonotype: Germline and junction disagree at one end, which may indicate a read error. V and J are TRBV6-2 or TRBV6-3 and TRBJ2-7, with 10 bases fitting TRBD2. This CDR3 spans 17 amino acids. Germline CDR1 is MNHEY and CDR2 is SVGEGT. Here the CDR3 reads CANSPSWASGRPDEQYF. In nucleotides, the CDR3 is TGTGCCAACAGTCCCTCGTGGGCTAGCGGGAGACCGGACGAGCAGTACTTC.

This clonotype was observed many times. The chain joins TRBV28 to TRBJ2-4; 7 bases fit TRBD2. Trimming cost V 6 bases and J 5 bases; bases outside gene matches: 10. This CDR3 is built from 15 residues. Germline V gene data show CDR1 as MDHEN and CDR2 as SYDVKM. The CDR3 bases are TGTGCCAGCAGCCGAGACGGACTAGGGGAAAACATTCAGTACTTC. As protein: CASSRDGLGENIQYF.

There are many counts of this clonotype. This chain joins TRBV29-1 and TRBJ2-7; 8 nucleotides match TRBD1. After removal of 4 bases from V and 4 bases from J, the junction contained 6 bases not matched to a gene. The germline V gene encodes CDR1 SQVTM and CDR2 ANQGSEA. The CDR3 extends over 13 amino acids. The CDR3 protein is CSVVFQGAYEQYF. The CDR3 DNA reads TGCAGCGTTGTATTCCAGGGGGCTTACGAGCAGTACTTC.

The V gene is TRBV2, the J gene TRBJ2-7, with 12 bases that match TRBD2. The CDR3 extends over 17 amino acids. Germline V gene lookup returns CDR1 SNHLY and CDR2 FYNNEI. The ends lost 7 bases at V and 5 bases at J; junction bases unmatched: 15. This chain's CDR3 is CASTPSATSGRNHEQYF. CDR3 DNA: TGTGCCAGCACCCCAAGCGCGACTAGCGGGAGAAACCACGAGCAGTACTTC.

The rearrangement uses TRBV20-1 and TRBJ1-4; no reliable D call. The germline gives CDR1 DFQATT, CDR2 SNEGSKA (reference sequence). The CDR3 extends over 14 amino acids. V lost 6 bases and J 0 bases, leaving 11 bases between the germline ends. This CDR3 is CSAIYFATNEKLFF. CDR3 DNA: TGCAGTGCAATCTACTTCGCAACTAATGAAAAACTGTTTTTT.

There are many counts of this clonotype. The chain is built from TRBV6-4 and TRBJ2-1; 7 bases agree with TRBD1. The CDR3 sequence is 15 residues long. The germline CDR1 and CDR2 sequences are MRHNA and SNTAGT. V was clipped by 0 bases and J by 5 bases; unmatched bases: 4. For the CDR3, the DNA is TGTGCCAGCAGTGACTCTTTAACAGGGGACAATGAGCAGTTCTTC. Its protein is CASSDSLTGDNEQFF.

The genes are TRBV18 and TRBJ2-3; D not resolved. Trimming took 2 bases from V and 4 from J, leaving 10 bases between them. CDR1 and CDR2 (germline): KGHSH, LQKENI. The CDR3 contains 14 residues. This CDR3 is CASSPSRPPDTQYF. The DNA for the CDR3 is TGTGCCAGCTCACCATCGCGGCCGCCAGATACGCAGTATTTT.

This clonotype has a count of ten or more. The J gene is TRBJ1-2, the V gene TRBV12-3 or TRBV12-4, with D perhaps TRBD1 (5 bases). The CDR3 runs 13 residues. With 5 bases removed from V and 6 bases from J, the gap between germline ends came to 13 bases. The CDR3 sequence: CASSDWQGNGYTF. CDR3 coding DNA: TGTGCCAGCAGTGATTGGCAGGGCAATGGCTACACCTTC.

Points on this clonotype: A read error is possible here, since a much larger clone lies one base away. This chain joins TRBV5-1 and TRBJ2-3, with D unclear. CDR1 is SGHRS and CDR2 is YFSETQ in the germline V gene. V dropped 0 bases and J dropped 4 bases, with 6 bases sitting between them. This CDR3 contains 13 residues. This chain's CDR3 is CASSLVASDTQYF. The CDR3 DNA reads TGCGCCAGCAGCTTGGTAGCCTCAGATACGCAGTATTTT.

A note on this clonotype: A much larger clone differs by one base, so this may be a read error. This chain links TRBV20-1 with TRBJ2-7, with 8 bases lining up with TRBD1. CDR1 is DFQATT and CDR2 is SNEGSKA in the germline V gene (reference sequence). This CDR3 is built from 15 residues. The DNA of the CDR3 is TGCAGTACTAGAGGGCGGACAGGGCCTTCCTACGAGCAGTACTTC. This gives the protein CSTRGRTGPSYEQYF.

V is TRBV20-1 and J is TRBJ1-5; no definite D call. The V end was cut by 0 bases, the J end by 2 bases, with 11 bases between. The germline V gene has CDR1 DFQATT and CDR2 SNEGSKA (reference sequence). The CDR3 covers 15 residues. Written as DNA, the CDR3 is TGCAGTGCTAGAGATCTAGGGAACCGCAATCAGCCCCAGCATTTT. This codes for CSARDLGNRNQPQHF.

This clonotype was found many times. The chain joins TRBV6-4 to TRBJ1-5; a possible D gene is TRBD1 (6 bases). This CDR3 has 13 amino acids. V was pared by 9 bases and J by 4 bases, with 13 bases between. Germline lookup yields CDR1 MRHNA and CDR2 SNTAGT. CDR3: CASKTGTNQPQHF. The CDR3 coding sequence is TGTGCCAGTAAAACAGGGACTAATCAGCCCCAGCATTTT.

This clonotype was found a few times. A junction end diverges from the germline sequence, so it may reflect a read error. This sequence joins TRBV11-1 and TRBJ2-3; D is possibly TRBD1 (6 bases). CDR3 length: 17 residues. Germline loops: CDR1 SGHAT, CDR2 FQDESV (reference sequence). This chain's CDR3 is CVSSLASTGTSTDTQYF. The CDR3 nucleotides are TGTGTCAGCAGCTTAGCATCGACAGGAACTAGCACAGATACGCAGTATTTT.

The sample holds many counts of this clonotype. V and J are TRBV12-3 or TRBV12-4 and TRBJ2-1; D not resolved. V was pared by 7 bases and J by 6 bases, with 10 bases between. The CDR3 contains 12 residues. The CDR3 is CASKWSANEQFF. CDR3 nucleotides: TGTGCCAGCAAGTGGAGCGCCAATGAGCAGTTCTTC.

Turning to this clonotype: The DNA is omitted, as the CDR3 cannot be located on it reliably, and the CDR3 follows TCRdb's listing. V gene TRBV20-1 combines with J gene TRBJ1-2; the D call TRBD1 from the table was never checked on the DNA. Counting both end residues, the CDR3 totals 12 amino acids. Germline V gives CDR1 DFQATT, CDR2 SNEGSKA (reference sequence). CDR3 region: CSALGQHYGCTF.

The V gene is TRBV11-2, the J gene TRBJ2-1, with a tentative D call TRBD1 (5 bases). Germline V CDR1 and CDR2: SGHAT, FQNNGV. The ends were cut back, 4 bases at V and 4 bases at J, with 11 bases in the middle. CDR3 length: 14 residues. In DNA, the CDR3 is TGTGCCAGCAGCTCCCCGGACAAGTACAATGAGCAGTTCTTC. Residues: CASSSPDKYNEQFF. Drawing the rest from reference TRBV11-2 and TRBJ2-1, the complete variable domain is EAGVAQSPRYKIIEKRQSVAFWCNPISGHATLYWYQQILGQGPKLLIQFQNNGVVDDSQLPKDRFSAERLKGVDSTLKIQPAKLEDSAVYLCASSSPDKYNEQFFGPGTRLTVL.

Of note for this clonotype: One end of the junction is discordant with germline, which a read error may explain. The chain is built from TRBV28 and TRBJ2-7; 7 bases line up with TRBD1. CDR3 length: 12 residues. The germline V gene encodes CDR1 MDHEN and CDR2 SYDVKM. CDR3 amino acids: CASSRQGYERYF. CDR3 bases: TGTGCCAGCAGCAGACAGGGTTACGAGCGGTACTTC.